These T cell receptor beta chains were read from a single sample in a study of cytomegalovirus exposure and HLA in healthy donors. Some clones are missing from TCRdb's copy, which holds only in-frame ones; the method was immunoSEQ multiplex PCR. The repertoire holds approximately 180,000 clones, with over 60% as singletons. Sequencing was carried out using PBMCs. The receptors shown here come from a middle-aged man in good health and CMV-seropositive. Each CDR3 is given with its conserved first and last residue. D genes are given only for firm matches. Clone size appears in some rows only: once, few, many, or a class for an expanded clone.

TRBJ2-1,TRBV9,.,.,CASSVAASRYPNEQFF,TGTGCCAGCAGCGTAGCCGCTAGCAGATACCCCAATGAGCAGTTCTTC
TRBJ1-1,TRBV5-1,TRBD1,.,CASTRDRNTEAFF,TGCGCCAGCACCCGGGACAGGAACACTGAAGCTTTCTTT
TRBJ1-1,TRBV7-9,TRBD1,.,CASSLRRTGNTEAFF,TGTGCCAGCAGCTTACGAAGGACAGGGAACACTGAAGCTTTCTTT
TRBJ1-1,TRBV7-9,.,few,CASSQTGWTEAFF,TGTGCCAGCAGCCAAACCGGGTGGACTGAAGCTTTCTTT
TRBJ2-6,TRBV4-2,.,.,CASSQGIRAGANVLTF,TGTGCCAGCAGCCAAGGAATACGGGCTGGGGCCAACGTCCTGACTTTC
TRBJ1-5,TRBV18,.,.,CASSQDGNQPQHF,TGTGCCAGCTCCCAAGACGGGAATCAGCCCCAGCATTTT
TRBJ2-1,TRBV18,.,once,CASSPAIQGMNEQFF,TGTGCCAGCTCACCAGCAATCCAGGGGATGAATGAGCAGTTCTTC
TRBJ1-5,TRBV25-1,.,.,CASSASEDFYSNQPQHF,TGTGCCAGCAGTGCGTCTGAGGATTTTTATAGCAATCAGCCCCAGCATTTT
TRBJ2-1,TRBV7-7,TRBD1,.,CASSVGTGIGNEQFF,TGTGCTAGCAGCGTCGGGACAGGGATCGGCAATGAGCAGTTCTTC
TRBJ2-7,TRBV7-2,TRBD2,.,CASSFRAGETYEQYF,TGTGCCAGCAGCTTTCGCGCGGGAGAAACCTACGAGCAGTACTTC
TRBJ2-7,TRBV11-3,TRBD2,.,CASRGGGASDEQYF,TGTGCCAGCAGGGGGGGAGGGGCTAGCGACGAGCAGTACTTC
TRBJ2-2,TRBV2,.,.,CASSEGLANTGELFF,TGTGCCAGCAGTGAAGGGCTAGCCAACACCGGGGAGCTGTTTTTT
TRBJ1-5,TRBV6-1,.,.,CASNEGGRGNQPQHF,TGTGCCAGCAACGAAGGGGGGAGGGGCAATCAGCCCCAGCATTTT
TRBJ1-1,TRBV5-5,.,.,CASSFLQSNTEAFF,TGTGCCAGCAGCTTCTTACAGTCTAACACTGAAGCTTTCTTT
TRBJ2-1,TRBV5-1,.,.,CASRPTLGGNNEQFF,TGCGCCAGCAGACCTACCCTGGGGGGAAACAATGAGCAGTTCTTC
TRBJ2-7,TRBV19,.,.,CASSIGTLEGQYF,TGTGCCAGTAGTATCGGGACTCTCGAGGGGCAGTACTTC
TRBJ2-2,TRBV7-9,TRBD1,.,CASSARTGVTLGELFF,TGTGCCAGCAGCGCACGGACAGGCGTAACCCTCGGGGAGCTGTTTTTT
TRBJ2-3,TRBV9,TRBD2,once,CASSLLAGVTDTQYF,TGTGCCAGCAGCCTGCTAGCGGGAGTCACAGATACGCAGTATTTT
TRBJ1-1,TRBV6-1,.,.,CASSEVGLLGTEAFF,TGTGCCAGCAGTGAAGTTGGGCTCTTGGGCACTGAAGCTTTCTTT
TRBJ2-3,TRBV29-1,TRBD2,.,CSARLAGGQKTSTDTQYF,TGCAGCGCTCGACTAGCGGGAGGTCAGAAGACTAGCACAGATACGCAGTATTTT
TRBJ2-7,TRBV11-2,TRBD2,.,CASSLDGRASYEQYF,TGTGCCAGCAGCTTAGACGGGAGGGCCTCCTACGAGCAGTACTTC
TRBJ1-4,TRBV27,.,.,CASSPEDTVGEKLFF,TGTGCCAGCAGTCCGGAGGATACAGTGGGGGAAAAACTGTTTTTT
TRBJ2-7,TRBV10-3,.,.,CAIWGDSLYEQYF,TGTGCCATCTGGGGGGACAGCCTTTACGAGCAGTACTTC
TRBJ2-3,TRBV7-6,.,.,CASSFGGITDTQYF,TGTGCCAGCAGCTTCGGCGGAATCACAGATACGCAGTATTTT
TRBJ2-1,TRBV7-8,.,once,CASSPTGVRGNEQFF,TGTGCCAGCAGCCCTACCGGGGTGAGAGGCAATGAGCAGTTCTTC